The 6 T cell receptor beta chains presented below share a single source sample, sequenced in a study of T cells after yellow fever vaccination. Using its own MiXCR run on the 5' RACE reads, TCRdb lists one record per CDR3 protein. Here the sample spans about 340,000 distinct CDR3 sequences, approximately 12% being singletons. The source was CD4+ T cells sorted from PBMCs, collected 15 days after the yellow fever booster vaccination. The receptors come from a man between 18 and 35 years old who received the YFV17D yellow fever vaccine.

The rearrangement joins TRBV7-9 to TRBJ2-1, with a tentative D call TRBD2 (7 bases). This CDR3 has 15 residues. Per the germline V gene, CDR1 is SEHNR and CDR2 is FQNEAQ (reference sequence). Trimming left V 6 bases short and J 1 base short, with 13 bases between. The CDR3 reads CASRGGAGSYNEQFF. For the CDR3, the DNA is TGTGCCAGCAGAGGGGGGGCCGGGTCCTACAATGAGCAGTTCTTC.

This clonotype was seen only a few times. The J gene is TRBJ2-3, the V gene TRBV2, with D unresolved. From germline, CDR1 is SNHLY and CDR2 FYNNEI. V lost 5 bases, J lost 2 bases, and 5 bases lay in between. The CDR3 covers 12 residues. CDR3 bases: TGTGCCAGCAGTATGATCACAGATACGCAGTATTTT. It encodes CASSMITDTQYF.

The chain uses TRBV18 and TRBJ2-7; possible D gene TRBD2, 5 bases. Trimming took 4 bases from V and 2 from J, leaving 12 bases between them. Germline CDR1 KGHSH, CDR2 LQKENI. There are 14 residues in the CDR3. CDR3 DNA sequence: TGTGCCAGCTCACGACCGGGAAAACCCTACGAGCAGTACTTC. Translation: CASSRPGKPYEQYF.

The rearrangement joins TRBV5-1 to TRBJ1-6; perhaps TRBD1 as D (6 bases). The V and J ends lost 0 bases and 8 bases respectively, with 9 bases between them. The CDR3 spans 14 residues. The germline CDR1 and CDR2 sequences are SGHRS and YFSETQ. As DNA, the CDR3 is TGCGCCAGCAGCTTGGGGGCAGGGGATTCACCCCTCCACTTT. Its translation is CASSLGAGDSPLHF.

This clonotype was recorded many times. CDR3 protein: CASSGLAGNTGELFF. The DNA of the CDR3 is TGCGCCAGCAGCGGACTAGCGGGGAACACCGGGGAGCTGTTTTTT. The J gene is TRBJ2-2, the V gene TRBV10-1; TRBD2 matches at 11 bases. Losses at the gene ends were 6 bases for V and 1 base for J; bases not matched to a gene: 1. The CDR3 is made up of 15 amino acids. From germline, CDR1 is WNHNN and CDR2 SYGVQD (reference sequence).

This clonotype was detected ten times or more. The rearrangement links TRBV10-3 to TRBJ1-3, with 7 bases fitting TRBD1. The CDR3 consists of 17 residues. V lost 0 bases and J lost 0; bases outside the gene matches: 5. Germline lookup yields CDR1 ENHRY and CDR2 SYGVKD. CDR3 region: CAISESRQGFSGNTIYF. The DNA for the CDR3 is TGTGCCATCAGTGAGTCAAGACAGGGTTTCTCTGGAAACACCATATATTTT.